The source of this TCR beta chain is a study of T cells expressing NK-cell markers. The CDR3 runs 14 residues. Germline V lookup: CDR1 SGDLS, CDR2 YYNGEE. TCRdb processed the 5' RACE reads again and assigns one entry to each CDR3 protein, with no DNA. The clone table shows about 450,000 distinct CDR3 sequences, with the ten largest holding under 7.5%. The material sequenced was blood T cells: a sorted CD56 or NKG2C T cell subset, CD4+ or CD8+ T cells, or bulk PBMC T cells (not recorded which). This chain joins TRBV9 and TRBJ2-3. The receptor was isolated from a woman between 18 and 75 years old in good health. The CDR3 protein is CASSDGLRTDTQYF. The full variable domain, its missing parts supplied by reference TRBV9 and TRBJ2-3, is DSGVTQTPKHLITATGQRVTLRCSPRSGDLSVYWYQQSLDQGLQFLIQYYNGEERAKGNILERFSAQQFPDLHSELNLSSLELGDSALYFCASSDGLRTDTQYFGPGTRLTVL.